This is a list of T cell receptor beta chains from one sample in a study of early T cells in non-severe SARS-CoV-2 infection. Via MiXCR, TCRdb re-called the 5' RACE reads, giving one row per CDR3 protein. The table includes roughly 97,000 distinct CDR3 sequences, about 10% detected once. The specimen was whole blood, collected at baseline. These receptors came from an adult who was a healthcare worker with PCR-confirmed SARS-CoV-2 infection or an uninfected control (not recorded which). Both conserved end residues are part of each CDR3. The D gene is left open where the match is weak. Only part of the rows carry a size: once, few, many, or a class if the clone is expanded.

d_call,clone_size,v_call,j_call,cdr3_aa,cdr3_nt
TRBD2,few,TRBV29-1,TRBJ2-3,CSVDGTSGRITDTQYF,TGCAGCGTAGATGGGACTAGCGGGAGAATCACAGATACGCAGTATTTT
NA,NA,TRBV7-6,TRBJ2-1,CASSLSPLDLQFF,TGTGCCAGCAGCTTAAGCCCCCTGGATCTGCAGTTCTTC
NA,few,TRBV29-1,TRBJ2-7,CSGAKGGGYEQYF,TGCAGCGGAGCCAAGGGGGGCGGGTACGAGCAGTACTTC
NA,many,TRBV20-1,TRBJ1-6,CSARDGGTGSPLHF,TGCAGTGCTAGAGATGGGGGAACAGGGTCACCCCTCCACTTT
TRBD2,few,TRBV7-6,TRBJ2-1,CASSPRGIAGDYNEQFF,TGTGCCAGCAGCCCCCGAGGGATAGCGGGGGACTACAATGAGCAGTTCTTC
NA,NA,TRBV29-1,TRBJ2-1,CSVSALLTVNEQFF,TGCAGCGTCTCTGCCCTACTTACTGTCAATGAGCAGTTCTTC
NA,NA,TRBV7-2,TRBJ2-3,CASSETYLADTQYF,TGTGCCAGCAGCGAGACTTATTTAGCAGATACGCAGTATTTT
NA,few,TRBV3-1,TRBJ2-1,CASSQGRTEYNEQFF,TGTGCCAGCAGCCAGGGACGAACCGAATACAATGAGCAGTTCTTC
NA,NA,TRBV30,TRBJ1-2,CAWRLQGHYGYTF,TGTGCCTGGAGGTTACAGGGACACTATGGCTACACCTTC
NA,few,TRBV7-6,TRBJ2-3,CASSLEWGPSTDTQYF,TGTGCCAGCAGCTTAGAATGGGGTCCTAGCACAGATACGCAGTATTTT
NA,NA,TRBV27,TRBJ1-5,CASSTLTRSDQPQHF,TGTGCCAGCAGTACCCTGACACGAAGCGATCAGCCCCAGCATTTT
NA,NA,TRBV24-1,TRBJ2-2,CATNVGSGELFF,TGTGCCACCAACGTAGGATCCGGGGAGCTGTTTTTT
TRBD1,NA,TRBV6-5,TRBJ1-1,CASSYRSPGQGRTEAFF,TGTGCCAGCAGTTACCGATCTCCGGGACAGGGGAGGACTGAAGCTTTCTTT
NA,few,TRBV5-1,TRBJ1-1,CASSLRAGTEAFF,TGCGCCAGCAGCCTCAGGGCTGGAACTGAAGCTTTCTTT
TRBD1,few,TRBV19,TRBJ2-4,CASSMFGTGLPLAKNIQYF,TGTGCCAGTAGTATGTTCGGGACAGGGTTGCCTCTAGCCAAAAACATTCAGTACTTC
TRBD1,NA,TRBV10-3,TRBJ1-1,CATLDRANTEAFF,TGTGCCACCCTGGACAGGGCCAACACTGAAGCTTTCTTT
NA,NA,TRBV7-6,TRBJ2-1,CASSLGTGIYNEQFF,TGTGCCAGCAGCTTAGGGACGGGGATATACAATGAGCAGTTCTTC
NA,few,TRBV29-1,TRBJ1-1,CSAREMNTEAFF,TGCAGCGCCAGGGAAATGAACACTGAAGCTTTCTTT
NA,few,TRBV11-1,TRBJ2-1,CASSLASPTYNEQFF,TGTGCCAGCAGCTTAGCCTCACCTACCTACAATGAGCAGTTCTTC
TRBD2,NA,TRBV27,TRBJ2-7,CASSLSVGTSGVGAQYF,TGTGCCAGCAGTTTAAGCGTTGGGACTAGCGGGGTAGGTGCGCAGTACTTC
TRBD2,many,TRBV7-2,TRBJ2-1,CASSFSGSSYNEQFF,TGTGCCAGCAGCTTTAGCGGGAGCTCCTACAATGAGCAGTTCTTC
NA,few,TRBV3-1,TRBJ2-1,CASSQDRGIRNEQFF,TGTGCCAGCAGCCAAGATCGCGGGATAAGGAATGAGCAGTTCTTC
NA,NA,TRBV9,TRBJ2-1,CASSGPGGEQFF,TGTGCCAGCAGCGGACCTGGGGGCGAGCAGTTCTTC
NA,NA,TRBV20-1,TRBJ2-1,CSAPISGSSYNEQFF,TGCAGTGCTCCCATTAGCGGCAGCTCCTACAATGAGCAGTTCTTC
TRBD1,NA,TRBV12-3/TRBV12-4,TRBJ2-7,CASSKRQGVSYEQYF,TGTGCCAGCAGTAAACGACAGGGGGTCTCCTACGAGCAGTACTTC
TRBD1,NA,TRBV6-5,TRBJ2-1,CASSSRDSSYNEQFF,TGTGCCAGCAGTTCCCGGGACAGCTCCTACAATGAGCAGTTCTTC
TRBD2,many,TRBV7-9,TRBJ2-1,CASSPGRGSYNEQFF,TGTGCCAGCAGCCCCGGGCGGGGGAGCTACAATGAGCAGTTCTTC
NA,many,TRBV20-1,TRBJ1-1,CSARFQGRSEAFF,TGCAGTGCTAGGTTCCAGGGGAGGTCTGAAGCTTTCTTT
TRBD2,many,TRBV27,TRBJ2-7,CASSPQTSGPTYEQYF,TGTGCCAGCAGTCCTCAGACTAGCGGGCCGACCTACGAGCAGTACTTC
NA,few,TRBV3-1,TRBJ2-1,CASSQEGGHYNEQFF,TGTGCCAGCAGCCAAGAGGGGGGCCACTACAATGAGCAGTTCTTC
TRBD1,few,TRBV6-2/TRBV6-3,TRBJ1-5,CASSQDRGVRQPQHF,TGTGCCAGCAGTCAAGACAGGGGGGTTCGGCAGCCCCAGCATTTT
TRBD1,NA,TRBV29-1,TRBJ2-3,CSVAGQGRTDTQYF,TGCAGCGTTGCGGGACAGGGTCGCACAGATACGCAGTATTTT
NA,NA,TRBV11-3,TRBJ2-7,CASSLEKGPARVYEQYF,TGTGCCAGCAGCTTAGAGAAGGGACCCGCGAGGGTCTACGAGCAGTACTTC
NA,many,TRBV28,TRBJ1-1,CASTLLKVIGSNTEAFF,TGTGCCAGCACCCTTCTGAAGGTAATCGGCTCGAACACTGAAGCTTTCTTT
TRBD2,few,TRBV29-1,TRBJ2-1,CSVEGGGSYNEQFF,TGCAGCGTTGAAGGCGGGGGCTCCTACAATGAGCAGTTCTTC
NA,NA,TRBV6-1,TRBJ2-2,CASTPDSPDTGELFF,TGTGCCAGCACCCCGGACAGTCCGGACACCGGGGAGCTGTTTTTT
NA,NA,TRBV20-1,TRBJ2-4,CSARDTGTNIQYF,TGCAGTGCTAGAGATACCGGGACAAATATTCAGTACTTC
NA,many,TRBV10-3,TRBJ2-3,CAISAGTTDTQYF,TGTGCCATCAGCGCAGGAACCACAGATACGCAGTATTTT
TRBD1,NA,TRBV3-1,TRBJ2-1,CASSQDLTGGRNEQFF,TGTGCCAGCAGCCAAGATCTTACAGGGGGCAGAAATGAGCAGTTCTTC
TRBD1,many,TRBV12-3/TRBV12-4,TRBJ2-6,CASSGTGAPGANVLTF,TGTGCCAGCAGTGGCACAGGGGCGCCTGGGGCCAACGTCCTGACTTTC
TRBD2,many,TRBV4-2,TRBJ2-1,CASSQGWLAGGVNEQFF,TGTGCCAGCAGCCAAGGATGGCTAGCGGGAGGGGTTAATGAGCAGTTCTTC
NA,NA,TRBV20-1,TRBJ2-3,CSAKESRTDTQYF,TGCAGTGCTAAGGAGTCACGCACAGATACGCAGTATTTT
TRBD1,many,TRBV9,TRBJ1-2,CASSSSRDRGIFNYGYTF,TGTGCCAGCAGCTCGTCCCGGGACAGGGGAATTTTTAACTATGGCTACACCTTC
NA,few,TRBV7-3,TRBJ2-2,CASSSPDANTGELFF,TGTGCCAGCAGCTCCCCGGACGCTAACACCGGGGAGCTGTTTTTT
TRBD1,few,TRBV7-9,TRBJ1-1,CASSPQGALVVNTEAFF,TGTGCCAGCAGTCCCCAGGGGGCGTTGGTCGTGAACACTGAAGCTTTCTTT
NA,many,TRBV4-1,TRBJ2-2,CASSHIKGSGELFF,TGCGCCAGCAGCCATATAAAGGGGTCCGGGGAGCTGTTTTTT